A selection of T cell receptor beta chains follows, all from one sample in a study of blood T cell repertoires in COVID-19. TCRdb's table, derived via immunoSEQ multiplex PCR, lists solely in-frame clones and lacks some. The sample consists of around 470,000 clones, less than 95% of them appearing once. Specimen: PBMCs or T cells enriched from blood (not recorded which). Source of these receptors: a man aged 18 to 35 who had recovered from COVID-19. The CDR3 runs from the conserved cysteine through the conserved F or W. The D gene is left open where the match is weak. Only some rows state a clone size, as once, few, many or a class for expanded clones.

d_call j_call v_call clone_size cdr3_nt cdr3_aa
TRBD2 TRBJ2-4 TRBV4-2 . TGTGCCAGCAGCCAAGATCTAGCGGGGGGGTTAAACAAAAACATTCAGTACTTC CASSQDLAGGLNKNIQYF
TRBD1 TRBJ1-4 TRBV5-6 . TGTGCCAGCAGCTTACAGGGGAGAAAACTGTTTTTT CASSLQGRKLFF
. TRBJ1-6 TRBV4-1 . TGCGCCAGCAGCCAAGAAAGTGGGGGCGACAGTAGCTCCTATAATTCACCCCTCCACTTT CASSQESGGDSSSYNSPLHF
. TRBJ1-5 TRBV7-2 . TGTGCCAGCAGCTTGAGGAGCAATCAGCCCCAGCATTTT CASSLRSNQPQHF
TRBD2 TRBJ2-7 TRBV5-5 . TGTGCCAGCAGCTATGCGGGAGCGGCCGGGGAGCAGTACTTC CASSYAGAAGEQYF
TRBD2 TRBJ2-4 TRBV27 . TGTGCCAGCAGTGACCTTAGCGGGTCCAAAAACATTCAGTACTTC CASSDLSGSKNIQYF
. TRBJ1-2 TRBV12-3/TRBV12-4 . TGTGCCAGCAGCCAGGGATATGGCTACACCTTC CASSQGYGYTF
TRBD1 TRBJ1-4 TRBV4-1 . TGCGCCAGCAGCCAGGAACCGGGACAGGGGCATGAAAAACTGTTTTTT CASSQEPGQGHEKLFF
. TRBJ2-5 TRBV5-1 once TGCGCCAGCAGCTTGGGGCAGGTTCCTTATCTGACATACGCCGAGACCCAGTACTTC CASSLGQVPYLTYAETQYF
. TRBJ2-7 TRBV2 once TGTGCCAGCACCACCACCGCGGGGTCCCAGGCCCGCGAGCAGTACTTC CASTTTAGSQAREQYF
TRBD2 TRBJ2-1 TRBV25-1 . TGTGCCAGCAGTGAGGGTGGCGGGAGGTTTTTTAGCAATGAGCAGTTCTTC CASSEGGGRFFSNEQFF
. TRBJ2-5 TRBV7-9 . TGTGCCAGCAGCTCCTCTCGGTGGTACCAAGAGACCCAGTACTTC CASSSSRWYQETQYF
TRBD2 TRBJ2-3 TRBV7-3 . TGTGCCAGCAGCTTCACTAGCGGCTCGGCCACAGATACGCAGTATTTT CASSFTSGSATDTQYF
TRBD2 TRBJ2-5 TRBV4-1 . TGCGCCAGCAGCCACCGGACTAGCGGCCAAGAGACCCAGTACTTC CASSHRTSGQETQYF
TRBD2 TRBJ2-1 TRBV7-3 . TGTGCCAGCAGCCGCTTAGTCTCAGGACTAGCGGGAGGGAGGAATGAGCAGTTCTTC CASSRLVSGLAGGRNEQFF
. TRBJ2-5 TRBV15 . TGTGCCACCAGCAGAGAGGGCCGGCGGACCCAGTACTTC CATSREGRRTQYF
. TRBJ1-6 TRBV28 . TGTGCCAGCAGTTTAGGAACCGGGACACTTGCCTATAATTCACCCCTCCACTTT CASSLGTGTLAYNSPLHF
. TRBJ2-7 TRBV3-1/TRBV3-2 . TGTGCCAGCACCCTTGGCTGGGGACTTTCAAGCTCCTACGAGCAGTACTTC CASTLGWGLSSSYEQYF
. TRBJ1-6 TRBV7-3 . TGTGCCAGCAGTCCACAGGGATCCTATAATTCACCCCTCCACTTT CASSPQGSYNSPLHF
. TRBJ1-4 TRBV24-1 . TGTGCCACCAGTGATTCGAACAACCCCGAAAAACTGTTTTTT CATSDSNNPEKLFF
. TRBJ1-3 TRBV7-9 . TGTGCCAGCAGCCCAAGGCCGGAGGTTAGCCCCTCTGGAAACACCATATATTTT CASSPRPEVSPSGNTIYF
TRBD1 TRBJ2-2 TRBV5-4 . TGTGCCAGCAGCTCGAAGAAACCGGGACAGGGGGACGGGGAGCTGTTTTTT CASSSKKPGQGDGELFF
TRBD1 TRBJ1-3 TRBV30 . TGTGCCTGGAGCCATATGACAGGGGGCTCCCCCTCTGGAAACACCATATATTTT CAWSHMTGGSPSGNTIYF
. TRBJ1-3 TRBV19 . TGTGCCAGTAGTGAGATTGCAAACTCTGGAAACACCATATATTTT CASSEIANSGNTIYF
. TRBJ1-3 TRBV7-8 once TGTGCCAGCAGCTTGGACAGATCTGACACCATATATTTT CASSLDRSDTIYF
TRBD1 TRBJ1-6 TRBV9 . TGTGCCAGCAGCACCAGGACAGGGGGCGATTCACCCCTCCACTTT CASSTRTGGDSPLHF
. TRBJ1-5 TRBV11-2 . TGTGCCAGCAGCGACATCTATAGCAATCAGCCCCAGCATTTT CASSDIYSNQPQHF
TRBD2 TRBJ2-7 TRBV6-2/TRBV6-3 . TGTGCCAGCAGTTTCTTCGGGACTAGCGGGAGCGAGCAGTACTTC CASSFFGTSGSEQYF
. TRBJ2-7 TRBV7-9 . TGTGCCAGCAGCAGTAGCTGGGACAAGTGGGCCTACGAGCAGTACTTC CASSSSWDKWAYEQYF
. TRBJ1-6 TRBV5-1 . TGCGCCAGCAGCTTGAGTTCCAGAACGTATAATTCACCCCTCCACTTT CASSLSSRTYNSPLHF
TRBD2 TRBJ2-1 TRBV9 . TGTGCCAGCAGCGTAGCGAGTAGCGGGCATTCCTACAATGAGCAGTTCTTC CASSVASSGHSYNEQFF
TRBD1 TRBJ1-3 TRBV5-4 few TGTGCCAGCAGCTTTCCGGACAGGGGGGGATCTGGAAACACCATATATTTT CASSFPDRGGSGNTIYF
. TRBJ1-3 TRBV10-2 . TGCGCCAGCAGTGACTGGACAGTACCTGGAAACACCATATATTTT CASSDWTVPGNTIYF
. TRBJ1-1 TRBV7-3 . TGTGCCAGCAGCTTATGGGGGGAAGGCAGCACTGAAGCTTTCTTT CASSLWGEGSTEAFF
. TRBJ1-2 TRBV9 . TGTGCCAGCAGCGCCCGCGGGGTGGGATATGGCTACACCTTC CASSARGVGYGYTF
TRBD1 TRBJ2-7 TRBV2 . TGTGCCGGCCGACAGGGAGCCTACGAGCAGTACTTC CAGRQGAYEQYF
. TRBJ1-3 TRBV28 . TGTGCCAGCAGAAACACAGGGTTGGGACACACCATATATTTT CASRNTGLGHTIYF
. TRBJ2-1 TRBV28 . TGTGCCAGCAGTTTCAGGAATGAGCAGTTCTTC CASSFRNEQFF
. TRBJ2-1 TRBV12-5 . TGTGCTAGTGGTTTGAGGGGTCGTAACTACAATGAGCAGTTCTTC CASGLRGRNYNEQFF
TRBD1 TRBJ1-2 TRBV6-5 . TGTGCCAGCAGTTCGACAGGGGAAGCGGGCTACACCTTC CASSSTGEAGYTF
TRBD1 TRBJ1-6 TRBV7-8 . TGTGCCAGCAGCTTAGGGGACAGGGGTGGACCCCTCCACTTT CASSLGDRGGPLHF
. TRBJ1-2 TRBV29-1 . TGCAGCGTTGAGAGGGACACATATGGCTACACCTTC CSVERDTYGYTF
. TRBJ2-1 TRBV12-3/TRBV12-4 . TGTGCCAGCAGCTTATATAATGAGCAGTTCTTC CASSLYNEQFF
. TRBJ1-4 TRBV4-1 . TGCGCCAGCAGCCAAGACTACCGACAGGTAGTTAATGAAAAACTGTTTTTT CASSQDYRQVVNEKLFF